This TCR beta chain comes out of a study of blood T cell repertoires in COVID-19 (dated by TCRdb to between 2020 and 2021). Study-wide context: Collaborator samples came from the United States, Italy and Spain and covered acute and convalescent phases of COVID-19. The prospective study material was composed of cDNA or gDNA derived from T cells, B-cell-depleted T cells, or PBMCs. Deeply sampled blood TCRbeta repertoires from subjects exposed to, actively infected with, or recovered from COVID-19 were included in the dataset. A freely available public database, intended as a resource for researchers studying the immune response to SARS-CoV-2, is where the repertoires were released. The samples were drawn from two sources: the first 160 participants of the ongoing ImmuneRACE study, and over 950 subjects contributed by 6 global collaborators. A de-identified subject ID, COVID-19 status, age in years and sex were almost always included in the sample metadata. Where available, HLA class I and class II types were obtained from metadata supplied by the sample provider rather than from assay-based typing.

To note about this clone: It has no known antigen specificity. No base quality information exists; no much larger clone differs at one position.

The immunoSEQ Assay, a bias-controlled multiplex PCR, was used to amplify TCRbeta CDR3 regions from genomic DNA. As for the authors' bioinformatics: Within the assay, amplification of reference gene primers was used to estimate how many nucleated cells each sample contained. To quantify the absolute abundance of each unique TCRbeta CDR3 rearrangement, sequence reads were collapsed and filtered. For each sample, productive Simpson clonality was calculated as the square root of Simpson's diversity index across productive rearrangements. TCRdb re-hosts the immuneACCESS table, in-frame sequences only. Its copies lack some clones; in the studies checked, an unresolved V gene accounts for under half of them, and the cause for the rest is not known. From that table come the V and J calls and clone size; the DNA was used to work out D and trimming. The sample table records approximately 280,000 clones; roughly 90% of these occur just once. The leading ten clones occupy about 4.6% of the sample.

Points the paper makes about the study in general: The amount of clinical and demographic metadata varied by source and participant and was provided uncurated.

There are 14 amino acids in the CDR3, from cysteine to phenylalanine inclusive. The retained sequence is limited to the CDR3, 42 bases, with the frame set at the first base. From a lookup of the germline V gene, CDR1 and CDR2 are MRHNA and SNTAGT. A distance of 12 bases separates the germline ends of V and J, which lose 4 bases and 3 bases respectively. The collaborating institutions used their own protocols to collect whole blood in K2EDTA tubes. Collaborator samples were shipped for TCRbeta analysis as frozen whole blood, isolated PBMCs, or DNA extracted from either sample type. The chain is assembled from TRBV6-4 and TRBJ1-2, with TRBD1 as a weak D call on 5 bases. Material: peripheral blood. The receptor was derived from a man aged 35-49 years with acute or convalescent COVID-19. CDR3 sequence: CASSGGAGHYGYTF. The sequence in DNA is TGTGCCAGCAGTGGCGGGGCCGGCCACTATGGCTACACCTTC.